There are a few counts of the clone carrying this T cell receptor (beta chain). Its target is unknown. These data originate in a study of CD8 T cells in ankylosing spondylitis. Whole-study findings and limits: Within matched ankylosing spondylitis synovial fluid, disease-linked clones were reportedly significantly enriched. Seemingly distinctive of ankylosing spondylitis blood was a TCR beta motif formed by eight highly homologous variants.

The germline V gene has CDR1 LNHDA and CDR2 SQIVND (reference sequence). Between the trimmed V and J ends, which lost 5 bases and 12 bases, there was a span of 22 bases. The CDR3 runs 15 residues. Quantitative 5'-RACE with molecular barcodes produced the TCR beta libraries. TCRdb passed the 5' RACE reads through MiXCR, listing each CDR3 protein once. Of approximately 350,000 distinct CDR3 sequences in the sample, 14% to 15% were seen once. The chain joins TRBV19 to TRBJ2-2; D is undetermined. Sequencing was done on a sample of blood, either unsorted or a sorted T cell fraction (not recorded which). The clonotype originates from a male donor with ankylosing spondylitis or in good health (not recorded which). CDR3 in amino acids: CASSYWATGPVKLFF. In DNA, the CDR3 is TGTGCCAGTAGTTATTGGGCCACGGGTCCCGTCAAGCTGTTTTTT.